This T cell receptor (beta chain) is from a study of blood T cell repertoires in COVID-19. Libraries were prepared by immunoSEQ multiplex PCR; TCRdb keeps only in-frame clonotypes and omits some of them. The top ten hold nearly 0.85% of the sample, which has over 100,000 clones, 80% to 85% seen once. This clone was detected only once. The CDR3 extends over 15 amino acids. With 0 bases clipped from V and 1 base from J, the junction kept 3 bases outside the gene matches. CDR1 is WNHNN, CDR2 SYGVQD, per germline (reference sequence). This TCR was recovered from a woman aged 70 to 79 with acute or convalescent COVID-19. The material sequenced was peripheral blood. V gene TRBV10-1 combines with J gene TRBJ2-7, with TRBD1 matching over 7 bases. Written as DNA, the CDR3 is TGCGCCAGCAGTGAGTCGCCAGGGGGTTCCTACGAGCAGTACTTC. It encodes CASSESPGGSYEQYF.